This T cell receptor beta chain was recovered during a study of OX40 agonist ivuxolimab in advanced cancers. Across the study: The dose-escalation cohort was approximately 85% male, with a mean age of about 60 years, ranging about 23 to 90.

The CDR3 spans 17 residues. Only in-frame clones appear in the TCRdb table, and some are missing; sequencing was by immunoSEQ multiplex PCR. The sample has 75,000 to 95,000 clones, less than 95% seen once; the top ten hold around 10%. The sample was CD4+ or CD8+ T cells sorted from blood, taken in a trial of the OX40 agonist ivuxolimab. This receptor was taken from an adult with an advanced solid tumor such as melanoma, head and neck, liver or kidney cancer. The V call is TRBV12-1, the J call TRBJ1-6; TRBD1, the table's D call, was not compared with the DNA. TRBV12-1 has pseudogene status. The CDR3 region is CASSFLDRDSLFSPLHF. The CDR3 coding sequence is TGTGCCAGCAGCTTTCTCGACAGGGACTCTCTCTTTTCACCCCTCCACTTT.